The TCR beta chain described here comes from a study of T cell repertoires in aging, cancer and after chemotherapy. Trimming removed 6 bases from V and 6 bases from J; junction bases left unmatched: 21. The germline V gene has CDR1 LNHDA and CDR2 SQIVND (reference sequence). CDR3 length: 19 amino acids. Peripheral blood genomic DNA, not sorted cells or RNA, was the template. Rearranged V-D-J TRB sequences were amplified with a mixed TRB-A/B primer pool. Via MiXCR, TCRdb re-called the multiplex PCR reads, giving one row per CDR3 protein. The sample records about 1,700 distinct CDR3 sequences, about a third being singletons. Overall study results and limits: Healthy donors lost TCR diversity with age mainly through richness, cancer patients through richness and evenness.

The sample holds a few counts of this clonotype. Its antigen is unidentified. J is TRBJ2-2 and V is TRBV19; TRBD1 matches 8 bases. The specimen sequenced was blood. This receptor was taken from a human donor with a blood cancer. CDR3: CASRQKQGVNSLWPGELFF. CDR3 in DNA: TGTGCCAGTAGACAAAAACAGGGGGTAAACTCCTTATGGCCCGGGGAGCTGTTTTTT. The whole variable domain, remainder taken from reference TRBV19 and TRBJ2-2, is DGGITQSPKYLFRKEGQNVTLSCEQNLNHDAMYWYRQDPGQGLRLIYYSQIVNDFQKGDIAEGYSVSREKKESFPLTVTSAQKNPTAFYLCASRQKQGVNSLWPGELFFGEGSRLTVL.